These 8 T cell receptor beta chains were all obtained from the same sample, sequenced in a study of blood T cell repertoires in COVID-19. The repertoire was sequenced with immunoSEQ multiplex PCR; TCRdb's copy has only in-frame clones and lacks some. The data hold 70,000 to 90,000 clones, with around 82% observed a single time. Material: peripheral blood. Receptors originate from a woman over 75 with acute or convalescent COVID-19.

This chain joins TRBV9 and TRBJ2-1; TRBD2 aligns across 14 bases. Germline trimming cut 2 bases from V and 2 bases from J; bases unmatched to any gene: 3. The germline V gene encodes CDR1 SGDLS and CDR2 YYNGEE. This CDR3 region has 17 residues. CDR3 in DNA: TGTGCCAGCAGCGTTGGGACTAGCGGGAGTCCCTACAATGAGCAGTTCTTC. It encodes CASSVGTSGSPYNEQFF.

V is TRBV6-2 or TRBV6-3 and J is TRBJ2-6, with D unclear. Trimming took 2 bases from V and 0 from J, leaving 8 bases between them. CDR1 and CDR2 (germline): MNHEY, SVGEGT. The CDR3 contains 16 residues. In DNA, the CDR3 is TGTGCCAGCAGTTACGGAGCGAACTCTGGGGCCAACGTCCTGACTTTC. Translated: CASSYGANSGANVLTF.

This clone was seen only a few times. The V call is TRBV7-6, the J call TRBJ2-2, with 11 bases fitting TRBD2. The CDR3 sequence is 16 residues long. The germline CDR1 and CDR2 sequences are SGHVS and FNYEAQ. V shed 5 bases and J 2 bases; nucleotides not matched to a gene: 4. The CDR3 is CASSTSGRGNTGELFF. In DNA, the CDR3 is TGTGCCAGCAGCACTAGCGGGAGAGGAAACACCGGGGAGCTGTTTTTT.

The J gene is TRBJ1-5, the V gene TRBV2; D might be TRBD1 (5 bases). Germline lookup yields CDR1 SNHLY and CDR2 FYNNEI. This CDR3 has 16 amino acids. V gave up 3 bases and J gave up 0 bases, with 12 bases separating them. CDR3 coding DNA: TGTGCCAGCAGTGAGGTCGGGGGAAATAGCAATCAGCCCCAGCATTTT. Translated: CASSEVGGNSNQPQHF.

The chain employs TRBV19 and TRBJ1-1; 9 positions match TRBD1. The germline CDR1 and CDR2 sequences are LNHDA and SQIVND (reference sequence). This CDR3 has 18 amino acids. V lost 2 bases and J lost 1; bases outside the gene matches: 11. CDR3 region: CASSIRGQGPPPNTEAFF. The CDR3 DNA sequence: TGTGCCAGTAGTATAAGGGGACAGGGACCTCCCCCGAACACTGAAGCTTTCTTT.

The gene calls are TRBV29-1 and TRBJ1-1; D is perhaps TRBD1 (5 bases). Trimming removed 3 bases at V and 3 bases at J, with 8 bases between. The CDR3 totals 12 residues. The germline V gene encodes CDR1 SQVTM and CDR2 ANQGSEA. DNA of the CDR3: TGCAGCGTTGACAGGGCGGACACTGAAGCTTTCTTT. Protein sequence: CSVDRADTEAFF.

The chain has TRBV19 and TRBJ2-3, with TRBD1 matching 9 bases. From germline, CDR1 is LNHDA and CDR2 SQIVND (reference sequence). CDR3 length: 15 amino acids. Trimming cost V 6 bases and J 0 bases; bases outside gene matches: 4. The CDR3 DNA sequence: TGTGCCAGTAGAGCCGGGACAGGGAGCACAGATACGCAGTATTTT. Encoded protein: CASRAGTGSTDTQYF.

The chain employs TRBV19 and TRBJ2-7, with 14 nucleotides matching TRBD2. Per the germline V gene, CDR1 is LNHDA and CDR2 is SQIVND (reference sequence). V shed 4 bases, J shed 2 bases, and the junction held 16 bases outside the gene matches. The CDR3 has 20 amino acids. The CDR3 loop reads CASSRVTGTSGGLRPYEQYF. The CDR3 nucleotides are TGTGCCAGTAGTAGAGTAACCGGGACTAGCGGGGGTCTGAGACCCTACGAGCAGTACTTC. The complete variable domain, with remaining parts taken from reference TRBV19 and TRBJ2-7, reads DGGITQSPKYLFRKEGQNVTLSCEQNLNHDAMYWYRQDPGQGLRLIYYSQIVNDFQKGDIAEGYSVSREKKESFPLTVTSAQKNPTAFYLCASSRVTGTSGGLRPYEQYFGPGTRLTVT.